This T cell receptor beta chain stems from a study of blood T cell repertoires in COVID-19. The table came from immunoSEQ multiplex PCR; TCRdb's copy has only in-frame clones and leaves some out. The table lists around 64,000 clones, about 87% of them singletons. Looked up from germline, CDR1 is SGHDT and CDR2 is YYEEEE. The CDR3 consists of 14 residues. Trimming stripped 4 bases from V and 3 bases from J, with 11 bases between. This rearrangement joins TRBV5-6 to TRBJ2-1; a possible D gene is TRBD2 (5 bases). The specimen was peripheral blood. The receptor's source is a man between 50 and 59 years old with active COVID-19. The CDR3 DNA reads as TGTGCCAGCAGCAGCGGCCGGATCTACAATGAGCAGTTCTTC. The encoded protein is CASSSGRIYNEQFF.